This paragraph reports one T cell receptor beta chain. This clonotype was counted at least ten times. The specificity of this receptor is unknown. No base qualities exist here, and no much larger clone lies one base off it. Trimming takes 3 bases from V and 4 bases from J, and the germline ends sit 16 bases apart. CDR1 and CDR2 (SGHTA, FQGNSA) derive from the germline V gene. From the cysteine up to the phenylalanine, the CDR3 has a length of 16 residues. Just CDR3 DNA is preserved here, 48 bases in frame from base 1. This specimen belongs to a study of T-cell reconstitution after alpha-beta-depleted transplantation in children (dated by TCRdb to the mid-2010s). The study in broad terms: Using TCR repertoire profiling, the study quantitatively followed how T-cell immune reconstitution unfolded in children after TCRalphabeta/CD19-depleted allogeneic hematopoietic cell transplantation.

Library creation used PCR. The data were produced on an Illumina HiSeq 2500. To normalize quantification of the TCRbeta repertoire, the TCR libraries were built with molecular barcoding that relied on unique molecular identifiers. TCRdb reran the public reads through fastp at Q25 and MiXCR, keeping productive beta chains. Here each entry gathers all rows of one CDR3 protein and keeps the most common genes and DNA. Here the sample has 100,000 to 120,000 distinct CDR3 sequences; around a tenth occur a single time. The ten largest clones add up to approximately 8% of the sample. The rearrangement combines TRBV7-2 with TRBJ2-4, with TRBD1 perhaps the D gene, on 5 matching bases. The sequence was obtained from a human donor who donated a stem cell graft to a child with acute lymphoblastic leukemia. The sample in question was PBMCs from the stem cell graft donor, obtained from the stem cell graft. The CDR3 reads CASSFTRQSGKNIQYF. The base sequence is TGTGCCAGCAGCTTCACCCGACAGTCGGGTAAAAACATTCAGTACTTC.